These T cell receptor beta chains were read from a single sample in a study of blood T cell repertoires in COVID-19. Sequencing was performed with immunoSEQ multiplex PCR; in TCRdb, only in-frame clones are kept and a portion is missing. The data contain some 190,000 clones, under 90% of them singletons. The sequencing sample was made of peripheral blood. The receptors stem from a man between 60 and 75 years old with acute or convalescent COVID-19. Each CDR3 is given with its conserved first and last residue. D genes are given only for firm matches. Clone size, where shown, is once, few, many, or a class for clones that have expanded.

v_gene	d_gene	j_gene	abundance	CDR3nt	CDR3aa
TRBV20-1	-	TRBJ1-4	-	TGCAGTGGGGGCCGAAATGAAAAACTGTTTTTT	CSGGRNEKLFF
TRBV23-1	-	TRBJ1-3	-	TGCGCCAGCAGTCAACCTAGACAGGCCGCCTCTGGAAACACCATATATTTT	CASSQPRQAASGNTIYF
TRBV12-3/TRBV12-4	-	TRBJ2-7	-	TGTGCCAGCAGTTCCCCCTCCCACGAGCAGTACTTC	CASSSPSHEQYF
TRBV5-1	-	TRBJ1-1	-	TGCGCCAGCAGCTTGCACAGGGAAAGGACTGAAGCTTTCTTT	CASSLHRERTEAFF
TRBV7-6	TRBD2	TRBJ2-1	-	TGTGCCAGCAGCTTAGGTAGTAGCGGGAGCCCTGAGCAGTTCTTC	CASSLGSSGSPEQFF
TRBV4-1	-	TRBJ2-7	-	TGCGCCAGCAGCCAAGATCGGAGTAGCGGCTACGAGCAGTACTTC	CASSQDRSSGYEQYF
TRBV30	-	TRBJ1-3	-	TGTGCCTGGAGCCCGGGTTTCTCTGGAAACACCATATATTTT	CAWSPGFSGNTIYF
TRBV5-1	TRBD1	TRBJ2-7	-	TGCGCCAGCAGCCGGGGCCAGGGGGAGAGATACGAGCAGTACTTC	CASSRGQGERYEQYF
TRBV18	TRBD1	TRBJ1-1	-	TGTGCCAGCTCCCAAGGGGGCGAGGTGAACACTGAAGCTTTCTTT	CASSQGGEVNTEAFF
TRBV24-1	TRBD1	TRBJ1-5	-	TGTGCCACCAGTGAAGACAGGGGTAGGGGGCTGGGTCAGCCCCAGCATTTT	CATSEDRGRGLGQPQHF
TRBV10-3	TRBD1	TRBJ2-6	-	TGTGCCATCAGTGAGACAGGGGCTGGTGGGGCCAACGTCCTGACTTTC	CAISETGAGGANVLTF
TRBV28	-	TRBJ2-7	-	TGTGCCAGCAGTTTCGCCAGCTCCTACGAGCAGTACTTC	CASSFASSYEQYF
TRBV12-3/TRBV12-4	-	TRBJ2-7	once	TGTGCCAGCAGTTTTGGACAGCTTAGCGAGCAGTACTTC	CASSFGQLSEQYF
TRBV20-1	TRBD2	TRBJ2-3	-	TGCAGTGCTAGTCTAGCGGGGGCGAACACAGATACGCAGTATTTT	CSASLAGANTDTQYF
TRBV12-5	-	TRBJ1-1	-	TGTGCTAGTGGTCTAGAGATGAACACTGAAGCTTTCTTT	CASGLEMNTEAFF
TRBV5-8	-	TRBJ2-7	-	TGTGCCAGCAGCTTACAGCCCGGGGGGCAGGGCTACGAGCAGTACTTC	CASSLQPGGQGYEQYF
TRBV4-1	TRBD2	TRBJ2-3	many	TGCGCCAGCAGCCAAGTACTAGCGGGAGCTAGCACAGATACGCAGTATTTT	CASSQVLAGASTDTQYF
TRBV10-3	-	TRBJ1-6	many	TGTGCCATCAGTGAGGCCGGGAGCTCCTATAATTCACCCCTCCACTTT	CAISEAGSSYNSPLHF